The sequence of this T cell receptor (beta chain) was determined in a study of yellow fever vaccine responses in identical twins. MiXCR, run by TCRdb on the RT-PCR reads, gives a single entry per CDR3 protein. The sample carries 30,000 to 40,000 distinct CDR3 sequences, about 61% recorded once. V shed 0 bases, J shed 10 bases, and the junction held 5 bases outside the gene matches. The CDR3 consists of 15 residues. CDR1 is SGHRS and CDR2 is YFSETQ in the germline V gene. The sequence was obtained from a woman aged 18 to 35 who received the yellow fever vaccine. The genes are TRBV5-1 and TRBJ2-1; 12 positions agree with TRBD2. The sample here was T cells from blood (PBMCs), unsorted or a sorted subset (not recorded which), taken before or after yellow fever vaccination (not recorded which). In nucleotides, the CDR3 is TGCGCCAGCAGCTTGGAGGGACTAGCGGGTCTAGAGCAGTTCTTC. The encoded protein is CASSLEGLAGLEQFF.